This T cell receptor beta chain was sequenced in a study of blood T cell repertoires in COVID-19. There are 15 residues in the CDR3. Trimming left V 5 bases short and J 3 bases short, with 17 bases between. Germline V gene data show CDR1 as SEHNR and CDR2 as FQNEAQ (reference sequence). Generated by immunoSEQ multiplex PCR, the TCRdb table keeps only in-frame clones and is missing some. This table holds about 340,000 clones, about 88% found once. The specimen sequenced was peripheral blood. The sequence was obtained from a woman in her fifties or sixties with COVID-19, enrolled during active disease. V usage is TRBV7-9 and J usage is TRBJ2-7, with D possibly being TRBD2 (7 bases). This CDR3 is CASSPPGGNYYEQYF. CDR3 nucleotide sequence: TGTGCCAGCAGCCCGCCGGGGGGCAACTACTACGAGCAGTACTTC.